The clone carrying this T cell receptor (beta chain) has a count of ten or more. Its antigen is currently unknown. This entry is derived from a study of T cells in Graves' hyperthyroidism and ophthalmopathy. Study context: Any treatment followed the collection of peripheral blood at initial diagnosis. Study-wide results and caveats: Most clonotypes that expanded in the thyroid above 0.001 also showed up in blood. In the analysis, a 13 V-J model separated ophthalmopathy from stable hyperthyroidism.

Amplified TCR beta CDR3 regions derived from RNA transcripts. The HTBI set primed first-round TCR CDR3 RT-PCR. A single record per CDR3 protein comes from TCRdb applying MiXCR to the multiplex PCR reads. The sample includes approximately 370,000 distinct CDR3 sequences, about 18% of them seen just once. V dropped 6 bases and J dropped 10 bases, with 26 bases sitting between them. The V gene's germline CDR1 is DFQATT and CDR2 SNEGSKA (reference sequence). The CDR3 sequence is 15 residues long. The source is a woman under 40 with Graves' hyperthyroidism that later progressed to Graves' ophthalmopathy. V and J are TRBV20-1 and TRBJ2-3; a possible D gene is TRBD2 (6 bases). The sample was blood. The DNA of the CDR3 is TGCAGTGCGAACTCGGGAGTAGGTGAAGGAGAGTCGCAGTATTTT. Protein sequence: CSANSGVGEGESQYF.